One sample yielded the 27 T cell receptor beta chains listed below, sequenced in a study of T cell repertoires in cytomegalovirus infection. Their antigen targets remain unknown. TCRdb re-called the reads through MiXCR, storing one row per CDR3 protein. The data hold about 920,000 distinct CDR3 sequences, with around 30% observed a single time. The sample here was cultured CD8+ T cells from PBMCs, taken from culture after CMV antigen stimulation. These receptors were collected from a human donor in good health (CMV status not recorded). Some clones in this sample may be carry-over from other donors' samples.

This rearrangement joins TRBV29-1 to TRBJ2-2; a possible D gene is TRBD2 (7 bases). The V gene lost 0 bases and the J gene lost 4 bases, with 15 bases spanning the gap. This CDR3 region has 16 residues. The V gene's germline CDR1 is SQVTM and CDR2 ANQGSEA. As DNA, the CDR3 is TGCAGCGTTGAAGAGTGGGGGGGGCAGGGCACCGGGGAGCTGTTTTTT. Encoded protein: CSVEEWGGQGTGELFF.

This sequence joins TRBV19 and TRBJ2-2; perhaps TRBD2 as D (6 bases). Trimming took off 5 bases at V and 7 bases at J, with 20 bases between the two ends. The CDR3 is made up of 16 amino acids. The germline CDR1 and CDR2 sequences are LNHDA and SQIVND (reference sequence). Here the CDR3 reads CASSSRTGDAGGELFF. CDR3 coding DNA: TGTGCCAGTAGTTCCAGGACGGGGGACGCTGGCGGGGAGCTGTTTTTT.

This clonotype was seen only a few times. The chain uses TRBV6-2 or TRBV6-3 and TRBJ1-5; TRBD1 might be the D (5 bases). The germline gives CDR1 MNHEY, CDR2 SVGEGT. Trimming removed 6 bases from V and 2 bases from J, with 17 bases in between. The CDR3 totals 16 residues. This CDR3 reads CASSPTRGFRNQPQHF. CDR3 sequence (DNA): TGTGCCAGCAGCCCAACTAGGGGTTTTCGCAATCAGCCCCAGCATTTT.

This clonotype came up a few times. The J gene is TRBJ1-3, the V gene TRBV13, with D hard to call. The CDR3 is 12 residues long. Trimming removed 5 bases from V and 8 bases from J, with 10 bases in between. Germline values: CDR1 PRHDT, CDR2 FYEKMQ (reference sequence). CDR3 protein: CASSNTVDTIYF. CDR3 coding DNA: TGTGCCAGCAGCAACACAGTAGACACCATATATTTT.

The chain recombines TRBV5-5 with TRBJ1-3; D gene ambiguous. Germline V gene lookup returns CDR1 SGHKS and CDR2 YYEKEE (reference sequence). The V end was cut by 4 bases, the J end by 0 bases, with 11 bases between. The CDR3 covers 15 residues. CDR3 sequence: CASSPLWHSGNTIYF. In nucleotides, the CDR3 is TGTGCCAGCAGCCCCCTATGGCACTCTGGAAACACCATATATTTT.

This clonotype was picked up a small number of times. V gene TRBV4-1 combines with J gene TRBJ2-4, with D hard to call. Germline CDR1 is MGHRA and CDR2 is YSYEKL. This CDR3 contains 15 residues. V lost 2 bases to trimming and J lost 3 bases, with 11 bases between them. As DNA, the CDR3 is TGCGCCAGCAGCCAAAAGTCGGGTGGCAAAAACATTCAGTACTTC. This sequence encodes CASSQKSGGKNIQYF.

This chain joins TRBV28 and TRBJ2-7, with 8 bases lining up with TRBD2. The germline gives CDR1 MDHEN, CDR2 SYDVKM. With V trimmed by 5 bases and J by 0 bases, 3 bases remained unmatched. The CDR3 contains 14 residues. CDR3 sequence reads: CASSERGPSYEQYF. The CDR3, as DNA: TGTGCCAGCAGTGAGCGGGGGCCCTCCTACGAGCAGTACTTC.

CDR3 protein: CASSIAPGGGSAFF. The CDR3 bases are TGTGCCAGTAGTATTGCTCCAGGGGGCGGTTCGGCTTTCTTT. The chain uses TRBV19 and TRBJ1-1; TRBD1 agrees at 8 bases. The CDR3 consists of 14 residues. V lost 3 bases, J lost 11 bases, and 11 bases stayed unmatched. Per germline, CDR1 LNHDA and CDR2 SQIVND (reference sequence). The entire variable domain, with the rest obtained from reference TRBV19 and TRBJ1-1, is as follows: DGGITQSPKYLFRKEGQNVTLSCEQNLNHDAMYWYRQDPGQGLRLIYYSQIVNDFQKGDIAEGYSVSREKKESFPLTVTSAQKNPTAFYLCASSIAPGGGSAFFGQGTRLTVV.

This clonotype was counted between two and nine times. The V gene is TRBV6-5, the J gene TRBJ2-1, with 7 positions matching TRBD1. Germline V gives CDR1 MNHEY, CDR2 SVGAGI. The ends lost 5 bases at V and 4 bases at J; junction bases unmatched: 11. The CDR3 is 16 residues long. The CDR3 DNA follows: TGTGCCAGCAGTCAGGACCGGGACAGAGGTTACAATGAGCAGTTCTTC. Protein sequence: CASSQDRDRGYNEQFF.

The V gene is TRBV27, the J gene TRBJ2-5, with TRBD2 as a possible D gene (6 bases). Trimming took off 2 bases at V and 0 bases at J, with 10 bases between the two ends. This CDR3 has 15 residues. The V gene's germline CDR1 is MNHEY and CDR2 SMNVEV (reference sequence). The chain's CDR3 is CASSLNGGYQETQYF. CDR3 DNA sequence: TGTGCCAGCAGTTTAAATGGGGGGTACCAAGAGACCCAGTACTTC.

In DNA, the CDR3 is TGCAGTGCGAGTCGACCCCAGTTCTTC. Translating it yields CSASRPQFF. The genes are TRBV20-1 and TRBJ2-1; no clear D gene. Germline assignment: CDR1 DFQATT and CDR2 SNEGSKA (reference sequence). The CDR3 covers 9 residues. V was clipped by 6 bases and J by 13 bases, with 10 bases between them.

There are a few counts of this clonotype. This chain connects TRBV7-6 to TRBJ1-2; D call uncertain. V was shortened by 1 base and J by 4 bases, with 10 bases between the two germline ends. The CDR3 has 14 amino acids. Germline CDR1 is SGHVS and CDR2 is FNYEAQ. Written as DNA, the CDR3 is TGTGCCAGCAGCTTAGATGAGACAAGCTATGGCTACACCTTC. Protein sequence: CASSLDETSYGYTF.

The V and J genes are TRBV27 and TRBJ2-1; D may be TRBD1 (5 bases). CDR3 length: 13 residues. Germline V gene data show CDR1 as MNHEY and CDR2 as SMNVEV (reference sequence). The ends were cut back, 3 bases at V and 9 bases at J, with 12 bases in the middle. The DNA for the CDR3 is TGTGCCAGCAGTTTTGGTCAGGGTGGTGAGCAGTTCTTC. This gives the protein CASSFGQGGEQFF.

V gene TRBV19 combines with J gene TRBJ1-1; D is unresolved. V gave up 3 bases and J gave up 1 base, with 6 bases separating them. CDR3 length: 13 residues. Germline CDR1 and CDR2: LNHDA and SQIVND (reference sequence). Here the CDR3 DNA reads TGTGCCAGTAGTATGGTGGCGAACACTGAAGCTTTCTTT. Protein sequence: CASSMVANTEAFF.

The sample holds a few counts of this clonotype. The chain combines TRBV7-9 with TRBJ2-7, with 7 bases aligning to TRBD1. The CDR3 totals 13 residues. The germline gives CDR1 SEHNR, CDR2 FQNEAQ (reference sequence). V lost 5 bases to trimming and J lost 7 bases; unmatched junction nucleotides: 8. DNA for the CDR3: TGTGCCAGCAGCCCACCTGGACAGGTAGAGCAGTACGTC. Its translation is CASSPPGQVEQYV.

V is TRBV20-1 and J is TRBJ1-2; D is unresolved. From germline, CDR1 is DFQATT and CDR2 SNEGSKA (reference sequence). The CDR3 runs to 14 residues. Trimming pared 3 bases from V and 4 bases from J, leaving 15 bases between. Here the CDR3 reads CSASRTGALYGYTF. The CDR3 DNA sequence: TGCAGTGCTAGTAGAACGGGAGCCCTCTATGGCTACACCTTC.

This clonotype was counted only a few times. This rearrangement joins TRBV4-1 to TRBJ2-3, with D maybe TRBD2 (6 bases). This CDR3 is 15 amino acids long. The ends were cut back, 0 bases at V and 5 bases at J, with 12 bases in the middle. Germline V CDR1 and CDR2: MGHRA, YSYEKL. The CDR3 DNA follows: TGCGCCAGCAGCCAAGATTCGGGGGTTGTAGATACGCAGTATTTT. Its translation: CASSQDSGVVDTQYF.

This clonotype was found many times. J is TRBJ2-1 and V is TRBV7-2, with D perhaps matching TRBD1 or TRBD2 (6 bases each). Germline V gene data show CDR1 as SGHTA and CDR2 as FQGNSA. The CDR3 spans 16 residues. V was clipped by 5 bases and J by 0 bases, with 14 bases between them. Here the CDR3 DNA reads TGTGCCAGCAGCCATCCGGGGGCAGGCTCCTACAATGAGCAGTTCTTC. Translating gives CASSHPGAGSYNEQFF. The whole variable domain, remainder taken from reference TRBV7-2 and TRBJ2-1, is GAGVSQSPSNKVTEKGKDVELRCDPISGHTALYWYRQSLGQGLEFLIYFQGNSAPDKSGLPSDRFSAERTGGSVSTLTIQRTQQEDSAVYLCASSHPGAGSYNEQFFGPGTRLTVL.

The chain joins TRBV7-9 to TRBJ1-6; D is ambiguous. Trimming stripped 5 bases from V and 6 bases from J, with 14 bases between. CDR1 is SEHNR and CDR2 is FQNEAQ in the germline V gene (reference sequence). This CDR3 comprises 15 residues. CDR3 DNA sequence: TGTGCCAGCAGCACGGAACCGGGCCTTAATTCACCCCTCCACTTT. Translated: CASSTEPGLNSPLHF.

CDR3 amino acids: CASTGQGRNQPQHF. CDR3 coding DNA: TGTGCCAGCACAGGACAGGGTCGGAATCAGCCCCAGCATTTT. V is TRBV2 and J is TRBJ1-5; 8 bases map to TRBD1. Trimming cost V 7 bases and J 4 bases; bases outside gene matches: 6. Germline lookup yields CDR1 SNHLY and CDR2 FYNNEI. This CDR3 comprises 14 residues.

CDR3 coding DNA: TGCAGTGCTACAGGGTTGGGGGGTACGCAGTATTTT. Translating it yields CSATGLGGTQYF. V usage is TRBV20-1 and J usage is TRBJ2-3, with D maybe TRBD2 (6 bases). The CDR3 is 12 amino acids. Germline-derived CDR1 and CDR2 are DFQATT and SNEGSKA (reference sequence). Between the trimmed V and J ends, which lost 4 bases and 8 bases, there was a span of 13 bases.

V usage is TRBV6-6 and J usage is TRBJ2-3, with 8 positions matching TRBD2. V gave up 0 bases and J gave up 3 bases; unmatched junction bases: 11. Germline loops: CDR1 MNHNY, CDR2 SVGAGI (reference sequence). The CDR3 sequence is 18 residues long. The CDR3 sequence is CASSYSMLTGGPTDTQYF. Here the CDR3 DNA reads TGTGCCAGCAGTTACTCGATGTTGACGGGGGGGCCTACAGATACGCAGTATTTT.

The chain uses TRBV24-1 and TRBJ1-1; D may be TRBD1 (6 bases). The CDR3 is made up of 16 amino acids. Germline CDR1 KGHDR, CDR2 SFDVKD. V shed 1 base and J shed 2 bases, with 13 bases lying between them. The CDR3 loop reads CATSDLGRDTNTEAFF. The CDR3 DNA reads as TGTGCCACCAGTGATTTAGGTCGGGACACCAACACTGAAGCTTTCTTT.

The rearrangement links TRBV5-1 to TRBJ1-1, with 8 nucleotides matching TRBD1. Trimming removed 4 bases from V and 3 bases from J; junction bases left unmatched: 5. Germline CDR1 SGHRS, CDR2 YFSETQ. The CDR3 covers 14 residues. CDR3 sequence reads: CASSDGQGYTEAFF. CDR3 DNA: TGCGCCAGCAGCGATGGACAGGGTTACACTGAAGCTTTCTTT.

The sample holds a few counts of this clonotype. The V call is TRBV6-1, the J call TRBJ2-5; D might be TRBD1 (7 bases). Germline V gives CDR1 MNHNS, CDR2 SASEGT. This CDR3 contains 15 residues. V was cut by 6 bases and J by 5 bases, with 19 bases left in between. In DNA, the CDR3 is TGTGCCAGCAGGGGTGGACCCTCAGGGGGGGAGACCCAGTACTTC. This sequence encodes CASRGGPSGGETQYF.

This clonotype was observed at least ten times. The chain uses TRBV7-8 and TRBJ2-7; D possibly corresponds to TRBD2 (8 bases). Germline V gene lookup returns CDR1 SGHVS and CDR2 FQNEAQ. This CDR3 spans 16 amino acids. Trimming shortened V by 4 bases and J by 6 bases, and 22 bases separated the two germline ends. Here the CDR3 reads CASSSEGLGTVTEQYV. DNA for the CDR3: TGTGCCAGCAGCTCAGAGGGACTAGGGACAGTAACCGAGCAGTACGTC.

This clonotype was seen many times. This sequence joins TRBV6-6 and TRBJ2-1; 13 bases agree with TRBD2. In germline, CDR1 is MNHNY, CDR2 SVGAGI (reference sequence). Trimming cost V 0 bases and J 3 bases; bases outside gene matches: 5. The CDR3 has 18 amino acids. DNA for the CDR3: TGTGCCAGCAGTTACTCGGTGACTAGCGGGGGGCTCTACAATGAGCAGTTCTTC. The encoded protein is CASSYSVTSGGLYNEQFF.